Presented here are 16 T cell receptor beta chains from one specimen sequenced in a study of shared clonotypes between healthy human individuals. CD45RO-negative cells were positively selected for CCR7, leaving out terminally differentiated effector memory CD45RA+ cells. Clones were read by immunoSEQ multiplex PCR, and TCRdb kept only the in-frame ones, dropping some. The table lists some 2.1 million clones, 90% to 95% of them singletons. Material: naive CD8+ T cells from PBMCs. The receptors stem from a man aged 18 to 29 in good health. Some clones in this sample may be carry-over from other donors' samples.

J is TRBJ2-2 and V is TRBV7-3, with a tentative D call TRBD1 (5 bases). V shed 1 base and J shed 3 bases, with 18 bases lying between them. CDR3 length equals 18 residues. Per the germline V gene, CDR1 is SGHTA and CDR2 is FQGTGA. In nucleotides, the CDR3 is TGTGCCAGCAGCTTAAGGGGCGTGGGGTTATATGACACCGGGGAGCTGTTTTTT. It specifies CASSLRGVGLYDTGELFF. Supplemented by reference TRBV7-3 and TRBJ2-2, the full variable domain reads GAGVSQTPSNKVTEKGKYVELRCDPISGHTALYWYRQSLGQGPEFLIYFQGTGAADDSGLPNDRFFAVRPEGSVSTLKIQRTERGDSAVYLCASSLRGVGLYDTGELFFGEGSRLTVL.

This CDR3 reads CASSRYQTSGSWEQYF. CDR3 in DNA: TGTGCCAGCAGTCGTTATCAGACTAGCGGGAGCTGGGAGCAGTACTTC. The genes are TRBV28 and TRBJ2-7; TRBD2 matches at 12 bases. This CDR3 is built from 16 residues. Germline V gene lookup returns CDR1 MDHEN and CDR2 SYDVKM. V lost 5 bases and J lost 7; bases outside the gene matches: 12.

The J gene is TRBJ2-7, the V gene TRBV7-6, with 10 bases identical to TRBD1. CDR3 length: 14 residues. In germline, CDR1 is SGHVS, CDR2 FNYEAQ. V was pared by 1 base and J by 3 bases, with 0 bases of the junction left unmatched. CDR3 sequence reads: CASSLGDRGYEQYF. The CDR3 DNA reads as TGTGCCAGCAGCTTAGGGGACAGGGGCTACGAGCAGTACTTC.

The V gene is TRBV29-1, the J gene TRBJ2-7; 7 nucleotides agree with TRBD1. Germline V lookup: CDR1 SQVTM, CDR2 ANQGSEA. The CDR3 consists of 12 residues. The ends lost 6 bases at V and 2 bases at J; junction bases unmatched: 4. The CDR3 sequence: CSVQGTAYEQYF. The CDR3 DNA sequence: TGCAGCGTGCAGGGGACAGCCTACGAGCAGTACTTC.

This chain links TRBV6-6 with TRBJ1-2; D possibly corresponds to TRBD1 (5 bases). V was trimmed by 6 bases and J by 2 bases, leaving 13 bases between them. CDR1 is MNHNY, CDR2 SVGAGI, per germline (reference sequence). CDR3 size: 14 residues. The CDR3 region is CASSPMGQNYGYTF. DNA for the CDR3: TGTGCCAGCAGCCCAATGGGGCAGAACTATGGCTACACCTTC.

As for this clone: Other DNA variants within this sample encode the same CDR3. The chain uses TRBV7-9 and TRBJ2-7; D is possibly TRBD2 (6 bases). CDR1 is SEHNR and CDR2 is FQNEAQ in the germline V gene (reference sequence). Trimming removed 4 bases at V and 0 bases at J, with 10 bases between. This CDR3 has 14 residues. The CDR3 bases are TGTGCCAGCAGCTCCCGGACTACCTCCTACGAGCAGTACTTC. Translating gives CASSSRTTSYEQYF.

This clone is a singleton in its sample. J is TRBJ2-1 and V is TRBV7-8, with 8 nucleotides matching TRBD2. V lost 3 bases to trimming and J lost 8 bases; unmatched junction nucleotides: 9. Per the germline V gene, CDR1 is SGHVS and CDR2 is FQNEAQ. The CDR3 has 15 residues. The CDR3 loop reads CASSFYRAGAHEQFF. The CDR3 coding sequence is TGTGCCAGCAGCTTCTATCGAGCGGGAGCTCATGAGCAGTTCTTC.

The CDR3 DNA follows: TGTGCCAGCAGCGTAGGAGCCCTCTACGAGCAGTACTTC. Amino acid sequence: CASSVGALYEQYF. The rearrangement uses TRBV7-9 and TRBJ2-7; no clear D. CDR3 length equals 13 residues. Trimming pared 5 bases from V and 3 bases from J, leaving 11 bases between. Germline CDR1 SEHNR, CDR2 FQNEAQ (reference sequence).

This chain joins TRBV10-3 and TRBJ2-2, with TRBD1 as a possible D gene (5 bases). Germline CDR1 reads ENHRY; CDR2 reads SYGVKD. The CDR3 has 16 residues. V lost 0 bases, J lost 1 base, and 9 bases lay in between. CDR3 residues: CAISESTRENTGELFF. The CDR3 coding sequence is TGTGCCATCAGTGAGTCGACCAGGGAGAACACCGGGGAGCTGTTTTTT.

Note on this clone: Other DNA sequences in the sample encode the same CDR3. The chain links TRBV28 to TRBJ1-1, with a weak D call TRBD1 (6 bases). Germline assignment: CDR1 MDHEN and CDR2 SYDVKM. The CDR3 extends over 14 amino acids. V lost 3 bases, J lost 2 bases, and 10 bases lay in between. The CDR3 sequence: CASSFTRGNTEAFF. The CDR3 DNA reads TGTGCCAGCAGTTTCACCAGGGGAAACACTGAAGCTTTCTTT.

Details on this clone: The sample contains more than one DNA sequence encoding this CDR3. The gene calls are TRBV11-3 and TRBJ2-2, with no clear D. The CDR3 loop spans 12 amino acids. Germline V gene sequence: CDR1 SGHNT, CDR2 YENEEA. Trimming removed 5 bases from V and 5 bases from J, with 6 bases in between. CDR3 protein: CASSPRTGELFF. CDR3 coding DNA: TGTGCCAGCAGCCCCCGAACCGGGGAGCTGTTTTTT.

J is TRBJ1-1 and V is TRBV9, with a possible D match to TRBD1 (5 bases). This CDR3 comprises 14 residues. Per germline, CDR1 SGDLS and CDR2 YYNGEE. The ends were cut back, 4 bases at V and 3 bases at J, with 13 bases in the middle. The CDR3 here is CASSFYRSDTEAFF. CDR3 bases: TGTGCCAGCAGCTTCTACAGGTCGGACACTGAAGCTTTCTTT.

The J gene is TRBJ2-1, the V gene TRBV27; 9 bases line up with TRBD2. Germline-derived CDR1 and CDR2 are MNHEY and SMNVEV (reference sequence). The CDR3 contains 16 residues. V shed 9 bases, J shed 8 bases, and the junction held 17 bases outside the gene matches. The CDR3 DNA reads as TGTGCCAGTACGATAAGCGCGGGAGGGCCATCGCATGAGCAGTTCTTC. Its translation: CASTISAGGPSHEQFF.

The chain carries TRBV6-1 and TRBJ1-4; unclear D gene. Trimming stripped 2 bases from V and 3 bases from J, with 10 bases between. From germline, CDR1 is MNHNS and CDR2 SASEGT. The CDR3 extends over 15 amino acids. CDR3 DNA: TGTGCCAGCAGTGAATTCCCTGCACCTAATGAAAAACTGTTTTTT. As protein: CASSEFPAPNEKLFF.

The rearrangement uses TRBV29-1 and TRBJ1-2; perhaps TRBD1 as D (6 bases). Germline loops: CDR1 SQVTM, CDR2 ANQGSEA. The CDR3 extends over 15 amino acids. V lost 5 bases and J 0 bases, leaving 16 bases between the germline ends. CDR3 nucleotide sequence: TGCAGCGTTTCCGGAGGGGACATAGCTAACTATGGCTACACCTTC. It specifies CSVSGGDIANYGYTF.

The V and J genes are TRBV19 and TRBJ2-5, with D possibly being TRBD2 (5 bases). V was clipped by 6 bases and J by 5 bases, with 13 bases between them. This CDR3 has 13 amino acids. Looked up from germline, CDR1 is LNHDA and CDR2 is SQIVND (reference sequence). The CDR3, as DNA: TGTGCCAGTAGCATCACTAGAGGGGAGACCCAGTACTTC. It codes for CASSITRGETQYF. The entire variable domain, with the rest obtained from reference TRBV19 and TRBJ2-5, is as follows: DGGITQSPKYLFRKEGQNVTLSCEQNLNHDAMYWYRQDPGQGLRLIYYSQIVNDFQKGDIAEGYSVSREKKESFPLTVTSAQKNPTAFYLCASSITRGETQYFGPGTRLLVL.